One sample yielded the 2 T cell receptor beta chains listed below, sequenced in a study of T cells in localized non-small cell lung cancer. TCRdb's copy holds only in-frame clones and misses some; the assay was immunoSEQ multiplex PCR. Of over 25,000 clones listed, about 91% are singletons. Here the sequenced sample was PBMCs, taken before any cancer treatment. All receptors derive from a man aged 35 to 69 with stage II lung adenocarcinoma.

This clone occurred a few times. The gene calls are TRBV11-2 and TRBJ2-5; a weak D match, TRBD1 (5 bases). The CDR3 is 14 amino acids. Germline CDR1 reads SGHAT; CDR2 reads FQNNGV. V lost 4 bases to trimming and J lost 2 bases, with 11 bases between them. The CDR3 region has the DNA TGTGCCAGCAGCTGGGGCAGAGAACAAGAGACCCAGTACTTC. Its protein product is CASSWGREQETQYF.

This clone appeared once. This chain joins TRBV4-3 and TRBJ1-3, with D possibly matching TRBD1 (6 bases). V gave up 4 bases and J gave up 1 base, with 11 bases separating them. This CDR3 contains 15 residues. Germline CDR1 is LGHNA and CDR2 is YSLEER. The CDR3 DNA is TGCGCCAGCAGCCCCGGGAGGGGGTCTGGAAACACCATATATTTT. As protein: CASSPGRGSGNTIYF.